Below, one T cell receptor beta chain is given with its context. The antigen is not known. The data derive from a study of beta chain features in type 1 diabetes. Study-level background: Patients were similar to healthy donors in age and gender (as well as in cell yields).

cDNA synthesis used the whole RNA isolate, giving expressed TCRB sequences. Only in-frame clones appear in the TCRdb table, and some are missing; sequencing was by immunoSEQ multiplex PCR. The repertoire includes around 56,000 clones, around 56% of them detected once, and 2.6% sits in the top ten. Study conclusions and caveats: Across all four CD4+ subsets, people with type 1 diabetes showed modestly shorter TCRB CDR3s. The study left unresolved whether HLA type influences TCRB rearrangement.

One heparinised blood draw, averaging around 0.12 L, came from each donor. The CDR3 has 12 amino acids. Trimming shortened V by 6 bases and J by 5 bases, and 10 bases separated the two germline ends. Germline CDR1 reads MDHEN; CDR2 reads SYDVKM. The genes are TRBV28 and TRBJ1-2, with D perhaps matching TRBD1 (6 bases). The source material was Tregs from blood. The origin of this receptor is a middle-aged woman with type 1 diabetes. CDR3 nucleotides: TGTGCCAGCAGGTTACAGGGATATGGCTACACCTTC. Translating gives CASRLQGYGYTF.